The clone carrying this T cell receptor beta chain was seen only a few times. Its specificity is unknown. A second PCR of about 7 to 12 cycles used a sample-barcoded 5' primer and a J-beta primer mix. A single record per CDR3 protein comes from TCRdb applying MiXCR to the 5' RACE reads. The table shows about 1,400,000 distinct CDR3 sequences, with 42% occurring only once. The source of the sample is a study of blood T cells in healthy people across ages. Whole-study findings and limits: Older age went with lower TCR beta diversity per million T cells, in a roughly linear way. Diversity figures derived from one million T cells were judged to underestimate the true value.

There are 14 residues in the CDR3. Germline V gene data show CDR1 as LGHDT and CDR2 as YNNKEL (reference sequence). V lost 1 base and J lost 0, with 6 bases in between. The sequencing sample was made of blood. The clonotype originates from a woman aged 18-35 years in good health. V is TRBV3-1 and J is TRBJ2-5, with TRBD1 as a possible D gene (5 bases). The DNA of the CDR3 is TGTGCCAGCAGCCAAGGGACAAACCAAGAGACCCAGTACTTC. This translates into CASSQGTNQETQYF.